One and the same sample provided the 21 T cell receptor beta chains below, sequenced in a study of blood T cell repertoires in COVID-19. The data were produced by immunoSEQ multiplex PCR, yet TCRdb's version contains in-frame clones alone and is incomplete. The sample holds about 88,000 clones, 90% to 95% seen once. The sequenced sample was peripheral blood. These TCRs come from a man between 60 and 70 years old with acute or convalescent COVID-19.

This chain uses TRBV11-1 with TRBJ2-7, with 9 bases that match TRBD1. CDR3 length equals 14 residues. With 5 bases clipped from V and 3 bases from J, the junction kept 5 bases outside the gene matches. The germline gives CDR1 SGHAT, CDR2 FQDESV (reference sequence). The CDR3 sequence is CASSPRDRVYEQYF. Written as DNA, the CDR3 is TGTGCCAGCAGCCCGAGGGACAGGGTCTACGAGCAGTACTTC.

The rearrangement links TRBV7-6 to TRBJ2-5; the match to TRBD2 covers 11 bases. The J segment lost 5 bases and the V segment lost 1 base, leaving 12 bases of the junction unmatched. The CDR3 is 18 amino acids. The germline gives CDR1 SGHVS, CDR2 FNYEAQ. CDR3 loop: CASSLDPLAGGEKETQYF. CDR3 nucleotide sequence: TGTGCCAGCAGCTTAGATCCGCTAGCGGGAGGCGAAAAGGAGACCCAGTACTTC.

V gene TRBV9 combines with J gene TRBJ2-5; D possibly corresponds to TRBD1 (5 bases). V lost 0 bases, J lost 2 bases, and 14 bases lay in between. Germline-derived CDR1 and CDR2 are SGDLS and YYNGEE. The CDR3 is 16 amino acids. The CDR3 DNA reads TGTGCCAGCAGCGTAGGGGCAGGGATGGGTCAAGAGACCCAGTACTTC. This translates into CASSVGAGMGQETQYF.

The chain employs TRBV24-1 and TRBJ2-3; D gene uncertain. Per the germline V gene, CDR1 is KGHDR and CDR2 is SFDVKD. Trimming took 4 bases from V and 0 from J, leaving 4 bases between them. CDR3 size: 13 residues. The CDR3 protein is CATSDFSTDTQYF. The CDR3 DNA reads as TGTGCCACCAGTGACTTTAGCACAGATACGCAGTATTTT.

V gene TRBV29-1 combines with J gene TRBJ2-1; TRBD1 is a possible D gene (5 bases). The CDR3 is 17 amino acids. Per the germline V gene, CDR1 is SQVTM and CDR2 is ANQGSEA. The germline V and J ends were trimmed by 5 bases and 0 bases, with 20 bases remaining between them. The CDR3 loop reads CSVTNLGGAHSYNEQFF. The CDR3 bases are TGCAGCGTTACCAACTTAGGTGGGGCTCACTCCTACAATGAGCAGTTCTTC.

The chain recombines TRBV5-6 with TRBJ1-5, with TRBD1 matching 7 bases. J gave up 7 bases and V 4 bases, and 8 bases lay outside the gene matches. From germline, CDR1 is SGHDT and CDR2 YYEEEE. The CDR3 is 14 amino acids. The chain's CDR3 is CASSLTGVGQPQHF. The CDR3 DNA sequence: TGTGCCAGCAGCCTAACAGGGGTAGGGCAGCCCCAGCATTTT.

The rearrangement links TRBV5-4 to TRBJ2-2, with D perhaps TRBD1 (5 bases). The CDR3 contains 15 residues. V dropped 4 bases and J dropped 0 bases, with 10 bases sitting between them. Per germline, CDR1 SGHNT and CDR2 YYREEE (reference sequence). CDR3 sequence: CASSPDTSNTGELFF. CDR3 nucleotide sequence: TGTGCCAGCAGCCCGGACACTTCGAACACCGGGGAGCTGTTTTTT.

The chain joins TRBV5-1 to TRBJ2-3, with D possibly matching TRBD1 (6 bases). V was shortened by 4 bases and J by 2 bases, with 11 bases between the two germline ends. The CDR3 is 14 residues long. CDR1 and CDR2 from the germline V gene are SGHRS and YFSETQ. DNA for the CDR3: TGCGCCAGCAGCCTGGACAGATTCACAGATACGCAGTATTTT. Translation gives CASSLDRFTDTQYF.

J is TRBJ1-6 and V is TRBV9; the D is unclear. CDR1 and CDR2 (germline): SGDLS, YYNGEE. The CDR3 length is 14 residues. The ends were cut back, 1 base at V and 5 bases at J, with 7 bases in the middle. CDR3 sequence (DNA): TGTGCCAGCAGCGTACTCGAGAATAATTCACCCCTCCACTTT. Translated, it gives CASSVLENNSPLHF.

This clone appeared a single time. The rearrangement joins TRBV5-4 to TRBJ1-4; D is undetermined. This CDR3 has 14 residues. Trimming took 1 base from V and 8 from J, leaving 12 bases between them. Germline CDR1 is SGHNT and CDR2 is YYREEE (reference sequence). CDR3 sequence: CASSLLQESEKLFF. The CDR3 region has the DNA TGTGCCAGCAGCTTGCTTCAGGAATCAGAAAAACTGTTTTTT.

This clone was recorded only once. This chain joins TRBV30 and TRBJ1-1, with D unresolved. The CDR3 contains 13 residues. Germline-derived CDR1 and CDR2 are GTSNPN and SVGIG (reference sequence). The V end lost 4 bases, the J end lost 2 bases, and 11 bases lay between the germline ends. This chain's CDR3 is CAWTGPVNTEAFF. CDR3 in DNA: TGTGCCTGGACGGGTCCGGTTAACACTGAAGCTTTCTTT.

The rearrangement links TRBV2 to TRBJ1-2, with TRBD1 as a possible D gene (6 bases). The length of the CDR3 is 14 residues. Germline lookup yields CDR1 SNHLY and CDR2 FYNNEI. Trimming shortened V by 6 bases and J by 7 bases, and 18 bases separated the two germline ends. The DNA for the CDR3 is TGTGCCAGCAGCTTTGAACAGGGTAGAAGTGGCTACACCTTC. Its protein product is CASSFEQGRSGYTF.

The chain recombines TRBV10-3 with TRBJ2-2; no definite D call. V lost 4 bases and J 7 bases, leaving 7 bases between the germline ends. Per the germline V gene, CDR1 is ENHRY and CDR2 is SYGVKD. The CDR3 totals 12 residues. The CDR3 DNA reads TGTGCCATCAGTGCACCGGGCGGGGAGCTGTTTTTT. This codes for CAISAPGGELFF.

CDR3 bases: TGTGCCAGCAGCGGGGCAGGGCATAGCAATCAGCCCCAGCATTTT. Protein: CASSGAGHSNQPQHF. The chain recombines TRBV9 with TRBJ1-5; possible D gene TRBD1, 5 bases. The ends were cut back, 3 bases at V and 0 bases at J, with 10 bases in the middle. CDR3 length: 15 amino acids. Looked up from germline, CDR1 is SGDLS and CDR2 is YYNGEE. The whole variable domain, remainder taken from reference TRBV9 and TRBJ1-5, is DSGVTQTPKHLITATGQRVTLRCSPRSGDLSVYWYQQSLDQGLQFLIQYYNGEERAKGNILERFSAQQFPDLHSELNLSSLELGDSALYFCASSGAGHSNQPQHFGDGTRLSIL.

The V gene is TRBV9, the J gene TRBJ2-7; 10 bases line up with TRBD2. V shed 2 bases and J 4 bases; nucleotides not matched to a gene: 6. Germline V gene data show CDR1 as SGDLS and CDR2 as YYNGEE. The CDR3 is made up of 15 amino acids. CDR3 region: CASSVGLAGVYEQYF. DNA of the CDR3: TGTGCCAGCAGCGTGGGTCTAGCGGGAGTTTACGAGCAGTACTTC. The variable domain in full, with the rest retrieved from reference TRBV9 and TRBJ2-7, is DSGVTQTPKHLITATGQRVTLRCSPRSGDLSVYWYQQSLDQGLQFLIQYYNGEERAKGNILERFSAQQFPDLHSELNLSSLELGDSALYFCASSVGLAGVYEQYFGPGTRLTVT.

This clone appeared once. The chain is built from TRBV21-1 and TRBJ1-6; TRBD1 is the table's D call, not checked against the DNA. TRBV21-1 is annotated as a pseudogene. This CDR3 region has 19 residues. CDR3 coding DNA: TGTGCCAGCAGCAAAGAAGGGACAGGGGGCGCTTTGGGGAATTCACCCCTCCACTTT. The encoded protein is CASSKEGTGGALGNSPLHF.

The DNA for the CDR3 is TGTGCCACCAGTGATAATAGCCGGATCCATCAGCCCCAGCATTTT. Its translation is CATSDNSRIHQPQHF. The chain uses TRBV24-1 and TRBJ1-5; D unresolved. This CDR3 has 15 residues. The V end lost 3 bases, the J end lost 5 bases, and 13 bases lay between the germline ends. Germline CDR1 is KGHDR and CDR2 is SFDVKD.

The chain carries TRBV30 and TRBJ1-4; D not certain. Looked up from germline, CDR1 is GTSNPN and CDR2 is SVGIG (reference sequence). The V and J ends lost 4 bases and 8 bases respectively, with 14 bases between them. This CDR3 comprises 13 residues. The CDR3 coding sequence is TGTGCCTGGAATATACACATTCAGGAAAAACTGTTTTTT. The encoded protein is CAWNIHIQEKLFF.

This chain joins TRBV18 and TRBJ2-1, with 14 bases that match TRBD2. V shed 5 bases and J 9 bases; nucleotides not matched to a gene: 6. The CDR3 extends over 15 amino acids. Germline assignment: CDR1 KGHSH and CDR2 LQKENI. CDR3 nucleotides: TGTGCCAGCTCATCAGGGACTAGCGGGAGAGGTGAGCAGTTCTTC. Its protein is CASSSGTSGRGEQFF.

The chain is built from TRBV15 and TRBJ1-2; 10 bases line up with TRBD1. CDR3 length: 18 residues. Per the germline V gene, CDR1 is LNHNV and CDR2 is YYDKDF (reference sequence). J was trimmed by 4 bases and V by 1 base; bases with no gene match: 12. CDR3 DNA sequence: TGTGCCACCAGCAGAGGGCTTCCGGGACAGGGGAGAGTCTATGGCTACACCTTC. Its protein is CATSRGLPGQGRVYGYTF. Combining the CDR3 with reference TRBV15 and TRBJ1-2 gives the whole variable domain DAMVIQNPRYQVTQFGKPVTLSCSQTLNHNVMYWYQQKSSQAPKLLFHYYDKDFNNEADTPDNFQSRRPNTSFCFLDIRSPGLGDTAMYLCATSRGLPGQGRVYGYTFGSGTRLTVV.

The rearrangement uses TRBV29-1 and TRBJ2-1; a possible D gene is TRBD2 (5 bases). CDR3 length: 15 residues. Germline V gives CDR1 SQVTM, CDR2 ANQGSEA. V was trimmed by 0 bases and J by 2 bases, leaving 11 bases between them. In DNA form, the CDR3 reads TGCAGCGTTGAAGATGGGAGCGTGCCCTACAATGAGCAGTTCTTC. This codes for CSVEDGSVPYNEQFF.